The text below deals with one T cell receptor beta chain. Sequenced by immunoSEQ multiplex PCR; TCRdb stores in-frame clones only, minus some. The sample contains more than 85,000 clones, around 82% of which appear only once. This sample was included in a study of blood T cell repertoires in COVID-19. Study background: Collection of acute and convalescent COVID-19 samples took place in the United States, Italy and Spain.

CDR3 length: 15 amino acids. CDR1 SGHRS and CDR2 YFSETQ come from the germline V gene. The ends were cut back, 4 bases at V and 3 bases at J, with 17 bases in the middle. The genes are TRBV5-1 and TRBJ2-7; TRBD1 might be the D (5 bases). The sample taken for sequencing was peripheral blood. This sequence originates from a human donor in a cohort sampled during active or convalescent COVID-19. The CDR3: CASSPTLQVDYEQYF. The CDR3, as DNA: TGCGCCAGCAGCCCCACCCTACAGGTGGACTACGAGCAGTACTTC.